The 32 T cell receptor beta chains listed next were all sequenced from one sample in a study of sequential checkpoint blockade in melanoma. The sample's treatment: randomized to nivolumab then ipilimumab (arm A) or the reverse (arm B). Profiled with immunoSEQ multiplex PCR; TCRdb holds only in-frame clones, not every one. The data show tens of thousands of clones, 84% seen once. Sequenced material: CD8+ T cells sorted from blood (inferred from file names), taken from a patient given nivolumab and ipilimumab in sequence. All receptors derive from a human donor with melanoma.

About this clone: This sample includes further DNA sequences coding for the same CDR3. The chain recombines TRBV19 with TRBJ2-1; weak D call: TRBD2 (6 bases). In germline, CDR1 is LNHDA, CDR2 SQIVND (reference sequence). The ends were cut back, 3 bases at V and 9 bases at J, with 6 bases in the middle. The length of the CDR3 is 11 residues. The CDR3 nucleotides read TGTGCCAGTAGTATCGGGGGTGAGCAGTTCTTC. As protein: CASSIGGEQFF.

The rearrangement joins TRBV6-6 to TRBJ2-5, with 9 nucleotides matching TRBD1. The J call may be incorrect, as the DNA end agrees better with TRBJ2-7. This CDR3 has 15 residues. The V gene's germline CDR1 is MNHNY and CDR2 SVGAGI (reference sequence). Written as DNA, the CDR3 is TGTGCCAGCAGTTACTCGGGACAGGGAGGTTACGAGCAGTACTTC. This sequence encodes CASSYSGQGGYEQYF.

This clone appeared once. The chain employs TRBV11-2 and TRBJ2-2; D possibly corresponds to TRBD1 (5 bases). The germline CDR1 and CDR2 sequences are SGHAT and FQNNGV. Trimming took off 8 bases at V and 7 bases at J, with 20 bases between the two ends. This CDR3 is 15 amino acids long. In DNA form, the CDR3 reads TGTGCCAGCTCCCAGTGGGCAGGGTGGGGCGGGGAGCTGTTTTTT. As protein: CASSQWAGWGGELFF.

The table lists this clone with a few counts. The rearrangement links TRBV15 to TRBJ1-1; 7 bases match TRBD1. In germline, CDR1 is LNHNV, CDR2 YYDKDF (reference sequence). The CDR3 runs 14 residues. J was trimmed by 4 bases and V by 3 bases; bases with no gene match: 5. CDR3 DNA: TGTGCCACCAGCAGCGACAGGGAGAGCACTGAAGCTTTCTTT. Amino acid sequence: CATSSDRESTEAFF.

The J gene is TRBJ2-7, the V gene TRBV6-5; TRBD2 matches 8 bases. V lost 6 bases, J lost 1 base, and 8 bases stayed unmatched. The CDR3 is 15 amino acids. CDR1 and CDR2 (germline): MNHEY, SVGAGI. CDR3 region: CASSNGGGSSYEQYF. The CDR3 nucleotides read TGTGCCAGCAGCAATGGCGGGGGGTCGTCCTACGAGCAGTACTTC.

The chain combines TRBV10-2 with TRBJ2-3; TRBD2 might be the D (6 bases). The CDR3 loop spans 15 amino acids. The germline V and J ends were trimmed by 1 base and 5 bases, with 13 bases remaining between them. In germline, CDR1 is WSHSY, CDR2 SAAADI. The CDR3 DNA reads TGCGCCAGCAGTGAGTGGATCGGGGGAAGAGATACGCAGTATTTT. Amino acids: CASSEWIGGRDTQYF.

The V and J genes are TRBV19 and TRBJ1-1; 9 nucleotides align to TRBD1. Trimming cost V 0 bases and J 3 bases; bases outside gene matches: 8. CDR1 and CDR2 (germline): LNHDA, SQIVND (reference sequence). The CDR3 totals 17 residues. The CDR3 DNA is TGTGCCAGTAGTATAGATCACAGGGGGCGGATCGACACTGAAGCTTTCTTT. This encodes CASSIDHRGRIDTEAFF.

This clone was picked up one time. J is TRBJ2-1 and V is TRBV27; D is perhaps TRBD1 (5 bases). Germline CDR1 reads MNHEY; CDR2 reads SMNVEV (reference sequence). V shed 9 bases and J shed 7 bases, with 7 bases lying between them. This CDR3 comprises 10 residues. CDR3 amino acids: CASRGNEQFF. The CDR3, as DNA: TGTGCCAGTAGGGGAAATGAGCAGTTCTTC.

Concerning this clone: Sequence at one end of the junction differs from germline and may be a read error. This chain joins TRBV7-6 and TRBJ2-7; 12 positions match TRBD2. The CDR3 extends over 15 amino acids. The germline V gene has CDR1 SGHVS and CDR2 FNYEAQ. The CDR3 sequence is CASSVASGGDYEQYF. The CDR3 DNA reads as TGTGCCAGCAGCGTAGCTAGCGGGGGGGACTACGAGCAGTACTTC. The entire variable domain, with the rest obtained from reference TRBV7-6 and TRBJ2-7, is as follows: GAGVSQSPRYKVTKRGQDVALRCDPISGHVSLYWYRQALGQGPEFLTYFNYEAQQDKSGLPNDRFSAERPEGSISTLTIQRTEQRDSAMYRCASSVASGGDYEQYFGPGTRLTVT.

The chain couples TRBV7-9 to TRBJ1-4; a possible D gene is TRBD1 (6 bases). The germline CDR1 and CDR2 sequences are SEHNR and FQNEAQ (reference sequence). With 4 bases removed from V and 8 bases from J, the gap between germline ends came to 14 bases. CDR3 size: 14 residues. The CDR3 loop reads CASSSREGEEKLFF. CDR3 DNA sequence: TGTGCCAGCAGCTCACGGGAGGGGGAAGAAAAACTGTTTTTT.

Here the CDR3 DNA reads TGTGCCAGCAGTTCCGCGGGGGGTGAGGGCACTGAAGCTTTCTTT. It encodes CASSSAGGEGTEAFF. This chain uses TRBV6-5 with TRBJ1-1, with D perhaps TRBD1 (5 bases). This CDR3 contains 15 residues. Germline-derived CDR1 and CDR2 are MNHEY and SVGAGI. V gave up 4 bases and J gave up 4 bases, with 16 bases separating them.

The chain uses TRBV28 and TRBJ2-7; D perhaps matches TRBD1 (5 bases). The germline V gene has CDR1 MDHEN and CDR2 SYDVKM. V shed 1 base and J shed 2 bases, with 12 bases lying between them. CDR3 length equals 15 residues. In DNA form, the CDR3 reads TGTGCCAGCAGTTTATTATGGGGCAGGACCTACGAGCAGTACTTC. The encoded protein is CASSLLWGRTYEQYF.

The chain carries TRBV9 and TRBJ1-2, with D hard to call. Germline V gene sequence: CDR1 SGDLS, CDR2 YYNGEE. The CDR3 extends over 14 amino acids. Trimming took off 4 bases at V and 7 bases at J, with 17 bases between the two ends. The CDR3 sequence is CASSIPHGSAGYTF. CDR3 coding DNA: TGTGCCAGCAGCATACCCCACGGGAGTGCTGGCTACACCTTC.

CDR3 sequence: CASSDPSELKAYEQYF. CDR3 in DNA: TGTGCCAGCAGTGACCCTAGCGAACTAAAGGCTTACGAGCAGTACTTC. The chain uses TRBV6-1 and TRBJ2-7; D may be TRBD2 (6 bases). Trimming removed 3 bases at V and 4 bases at J, with 19 bases between. The CDR3 is 16 residues long. CDR1 and CDR2 (germline): MNHNS, SASEGT.

CDR3 region: CASSFRDSDLQETQYF. CDR3 bases: TGTGCCAGCAGCTTCCGGGACAGTGACTTACAAGAGACCCAGTACTTC. The chain couples TRBV9 to TRBJ2-5; 7 bases align to TRBD1. Germline V CDR1 and CDR2: SGDLS, YYNGEE. The V gene end was trimmed by 4 bases and the J gene end by 2 bases; junction bases not matched to a gene: 11. The CDR3 loop spans 16 amino acids.

The V gene is TRBV6-5, the J gene TRBJ1-1; 9 bases line up with TRBD1. The CDR3 has 15 amino acids. J was trimmed by 4 bases and V by 7 bases; bases with no gene match: 10. CDR1 and CDR2 (germline): MNHEY, SVGAGI. CDR3: CASTRTGVGFTEAFF. CDR3 nucleotides: TGTGCCAGCACTCGGACAGGGGTCGGTTTCACTGAAGCTTTCTTT.

To note about this clone: Other DNA sequences in this specimen translate into the identical CDR3. J is TRBJ1-3 and V is TRBV6-5, with D perhaps matching TRBD1 (5 bases). CDR1 and CDR2 from the germline V gene are MNHEY and SVGAGI. The CDR3 loop spans 15 amino acids. With 1 base removed from V and 0 bases from J, the gap between germline ends came to 7 bases. The CDR3 nucleotides are TGTGCCAGCAGTTACTTGGGGGGCTCTGGAAACACCATATATTTT. It yields the protein CASSYLGGSGNTIYF.

This clone was counted once. V usage is TRBV9 and J usage is TRBJ2-1; possibly TRBD2 for D (6 bases). The CDR3 has 15 amino acids. Germline CDR1 SGDLS, CDR2 YYNGEE. V lost 3 bases to trimming and J lost 2 bases, with 12 bases between them. CDR3 residues: CASSAMGGTYNEQFF. The CDR3 DNA is TGTGCCAGCAGCGCGATGGGCGGGACCTACAATGAGCAGTTCTTC.

The chain is built from TRBV21-1 and TRBJ2-3; TRBD2, the table's D call, lacks a check against the DNA. TRBV21-1 is designated a pseudogene. This CDR3 has 15 residues. CDR3 residues: CASSKLAESTDTQYF. Here the CDR3 DNA reads TGTGCCAGCAGCAAACTAGCGGAAAGCACAGATACGCAGTATTTT.

V and J are TRBV7-7 and TRBJ2-5, with 8 bases fitting TRBD2. The end of the DNA is better explained by TRBJ2-7, so the J call may be wrong. Germline V gene data show CDR1 as SSHAT and CDR2 as FNYEAQ (reference sequence). The CDR3 contains 15 residues. The CDR3 DNA reads as TGTGCCAGCAGCCGCGATAGGAGCGGGAGCTACGAGCAGTACTTC. The encoded protein is CASSRDRSGSYEQYF.

The CDR3 spells CASSSGTEETQYF. The CDR3 nucleotides are TGTGCCAGCAGCTCCGGGACAGAAGAGACCCAGTACTTC. V is TRBV9 and J is TRBJ2-5, with 7 nucleotides matching TRBD1. The junction had 3 bases not matched to a gene; V was cut back by 4 bases and J by 3 bases. The CDR3 contains 13 residues. Germline V gene data show CDR1 as SGDLS and CDR2 as YYNGEE.

The chain has TRBV5-1 and TRBJ2-1, with 7 positions matching TRBD1. The CDR3 runs to 15 residues. Germline lookup yields CDR1 SGHRS and CDR2 YFSETQ. Trimming removed 0 bases from V and 4 bases from J; junction bases left unmatched: 4. The CDR3 loop reads CASSLGQGVYNEQFF. The CDR3 region has the DNA TGCGCCAGCAGCTTGGGACAGGGTGTATACAATGAGCAGTTCTTC.

This chain links TRBV13 with TRBJ2-7; tentatively, D is TRBD1 (6 bases). This CDR3 spans 13 amino acids. V dropped 5 bases and J dropped 3 bases, with 11 bases sitting between them. The germline V gene encodes CDR1 PRHDT and CDR2 FYEKMQ (reference sequence). The CDR3 region has the DNA TGTGCCAGCAGCCCAGCCAGGGGCTACGAGCAGTACTTC. It encodes CASSPARGYEQYF.

The CDR3 DNA is TGTGCCAGCAGCTTAGACGGCTATGGCTACACCTTC. Protein product: CASSLDGYGYTF. This chain uses TRBV7-9 with TRBJ1-2; D gene uncertain. In germline, CDR1 is SEHNR, CDR2 FQNEAQ (reference sequence). This CDR3 contains 12 residues. Trimming cost V 1 base and J 4 bases, with 4 bases left between them.

The V and J genes are TRBV5-1 and TRBJ2-5; D may be TRBD1 (6 bases). CDR3 length: 14 residues. Germline CDR1 reads SGHRS; CDR2 reads YFSETQ. The V and J ends lost 3 bases and 5 bases respectively, with 14 bases between them. The CDR3 sequence: CASSWAGVEETQYF. CDR3 nucleotides: TGCGCCAGCAGCTGGGCAGGGGTCGAGGAGACCCAGTACTTC.

This sequence joins TRBV4-2 and TRBJ2-7; possibly TRBD1 for D (5 bases). The CDR3 contains 16 residues. Germline loops: CDR1 LGHNA, CDR2 YNFKEQ. V lost 3 bases and J lost 2, with 17 bases in between. The CDR3 loop is CASSHEKAGRPYEQYF. The CDR3 DNA reads as TGTGCCAGCAGCCATGAAAAAGCAGGGCGGCCCTACGAGCAGTACTTC.

The chain carries TRBV10-3 and TRBJ1-2, with 11 nucleotides matching TRBD1. Germline V gene data show CDR1 as ENHRY and CDR2 as SYGVKD. Germline trimming cut 0 bases from V and 8 bases from J; bases unmatched to any gene: 5. The CDR3 covers 15 residues. CDR3 sequence reads: CAISESGQGAEGYTF. CDR3 nucleotides: TGTGCCATCAGTGAGTCAGGACAGGGGGCAGAGGGCTACACCTTC.

The chain has TRBV5-1 and TRBJ2-7, with 8 bases that match TRBD2. The CDR3 sequence is 13 residues long. Looked up from germline, CDR1 is SGHRS and CDR2 is YFSETQ. Trimming cost V 0 bases and J 4 bases; bases outside gene matches: 0. Here the CDR3 DNA reads TGCGCCAGCAGCTTGGCTAGCGGGTACGAGCAGTACTTC. Protein product: CASSLASGYEQYF. Looking up the rest from reference TRBV5-1 and TRBJ2-7 gives the full variable domain: KAGVTQTPRYLIKTRGQQVTLSCSPISGHRSVSWYQQTPGQGLQFLFEYFSETQRNKGNFPGRFSGRQFSNSRSEMNVSTLELGDSALYLCASSLASGYEQYFGPGTRLTVT.

The chain uses TRBV6-5 and TRBJ1-2, with D possibly matching TRBD1 (6 bases). Deletions cut 5 bases from V and 4 bases from J, with 14 bases between. This CDR3 comprises 14 residues. Germline V gene sequence: CDR1 MNHEY, CDR2 SVGAGI. The CDR3 loop reads CASSESGGAYGYTF. The CDR3 DNA sequence: TGTGCCAGCAGTGAATCGGGGGGGGCCTATGGCTACACCTTC.

The chain recombines TRBV15 with TRBJ2-5, with unresolved D. Germline V gene data show CDR1 as LNHNV and CDR2 as YYDKDF (reference sequence). V dropped 0 bases and J dropped 2 bases, with 10 bases sitting between them. This CDR3 has 15 amino acids. The CDR3 spells CATSRDLGGQETQYF. The CDR3 nucleotides are TGTGCCACCAGCAGAGATCTTGGCGGTCAAGAGACCCAGTACTTC. The variable domain in full, completed from reference TRBV15 and TRBJ2-5, reads DAMVIQNPRYQVTQFGKPVTLSCSQTLNHNVMYWYQQKSSQAPKLLFHYYDKDFNNEADTPDNFQSRRPNTSFCFLDIRSPGLGDTAMYLCATSRDLGGQETQYFGPGTRLLVL.

This clone turned up a few times. The V and J genes are TRBV19 and TRBJ1-6, with TRBD1 matching 11 bases. The germline V gene has CDR1 LNHDA and CDR2 SQIVND (reference sequence). V shed 5 bases, J shed 9 bases, and the junction held 3 bases outside the gene matches. The CDR3 extends over 14 amino acids. The CDR3 DNA follows: TGTGCCAGTAGTCCCGGGACAGGGGGTTCACCCCTCCACTTT. Amino acids: CASSPGTGGSPLHF.

The rearrangement uses TRBV5-6 and TRBJ2-7; a weak D match, TRBD2 (6 bases). CDR3 size: 14 residues. CDR1 and CDR2 from the germline V gene are SGHDT and YYEEEE. Trimming took 3 bases from V and 2 from J, leaving 12 bases between them. The CDR3 sequence is CASSSGLEAYEQYF. In DNA form, the CDR3 reads TGTGCCAGCAGCTCGGGACTCGAGGCCTACGAGCAGTACTTC.